This passage covers 20 T cell receptor beta chains from one sample sequenced in a study of cytomegalovirus exposure and HLA in healthy donors. It was with 60 Vbeta and 13 Jbeta primers that the PCR ran. Clones were sequenced by immunoSEQ multiplex PCR, and TCRdb holds only the in-frame ones, with some missing. Of 150,000 to 200,000 clones in the sample, about 85% were seen once. The sample consisted of PBMCs. Source of these receptors: a man between 18 and 29 years old in good health and CMV-seropositive.

The chain uses TRBV28 and TRBJ1-2; 7 bases line up with TRBD1. CDR3 length equals 14 residues. V dropped 6 bases and J dropped 8; count of bases not matched to a gene: 12. Germline V gene lookup returns CDR1 MDHEN and CDR2 SYDVKM. DNA of the CDR3: TGTGCCAGCAGGCCGGGACAGTATTCATCCGGCTACACCTTC. Its protein is CASRPGQYSSGYTF.

J is TRBJ1-6 and V is TRBV11-2, with a possible D match to TRBD1 (5 bases). CDR1 is SGHAT and CDR2 is FQNNGV in the germline V gene. The ends were cut back, 2 bases at V and 2 bases at J, with 13 bases in the middle. The CDR3 consists of 17 residues. The CDR3 loop is CASSLRAGETYNSPLHF. As DNA, the CDR3 is TGTGCCAGCAGCTTACGCGCGGGGGAAACCTATAATTCACCCCTCCACTTT. Based on the CDR3 plus reference TRBV11-2 and TRBJ1-6, the full variable domain is EAGVAQSPRYKIIEKRQSVAFWCNPISGHATLYWYQQILGQGPKLLIQFQNNGVVDDSQLPKDRFSAERLKGVDSTLKIQPAKLEDSAVYLCASSLRAGETYNSPLHFGNGTRLTVT.

V and J are TRBV7-6 and TRBJ2-7, with D hard to call. Per germline, CDR1 SGHVS and CDR2 FNYEAQ. The CDR3 is 13 amino acids. V dropped 4 bases and J dropped 6 bases, with 13 bases sitting between them. The CDR3 loop reads CASSSGRSGEQYF. CDR3 nucleotides: TGTGCCAGCAGCTCAGGAAGGTCTGGCGAGCAGTACTTC.

V usage is TRBV9 and J usage is TRBJ1-2, with TRBD1 as a possible D gene (6 bases). CDR3 length: 14 residues. The V gene lost 3 bases and the J gene lost 8 bases, with 17 bases spanning the gap. Germline lookup yields CDR1 SGDLS and CDR2 YYNGEE. As DNA, the CDR3 is TGTGCCAGCAGCGCCATCGAGGGGGGGCGCGGCTACACCTTC. It specifies CASSAIEGGRGYTF.

The V and J genes are TRBV11-3 and TRBJ1-2; tentatively, D is TRBD1 (6 bases). Germline CDR1 is SGHNT and CDR2 is YENEEA. The CDR3 totals 14 residues. V lost 2 bases and J 6 bases, leaving 13 bases between the germline ends. The CDR3: CASSLSGHRDGYTF. The CDR3 nucleotides read TGTGCCAGCAGCTTATCCGGACACAGGGATGGCTACACCTTC.

The genes are TRBV7-9 and TRBJ1-6, with 7 bases lining up with TRBD1. With 5 bases clipped from V and 7 bases from J, the junction kept 17 bases outside the gene matches. The CDR3 contains 18 residues. Germline-derived CDR1 and CDR2 are SEHNR and FQNEAQ (reference sequence). CDR3 sequence: CASSHRQGGKLGNSPLHF. CDR3 sequence (DNA): TGTGCCAGCAGCCACCGACAGGGAGGCAAGCTGGGAAATTCACCCCTCCACTTT.

The chain recombines TRBV9 with TRBJ2-6; TRBD2 agrees at 7 bases. CDR3 size: 16 residues. J was trimmed by 2 bases and V by 3 bases; bases with no gene match: 5. The germline V gene has CDR1 SGDLS and CDR2 YYNGEE. The CDR3 sequence: CASSGRGVPGANVLTF. The CDR3 coding sequence is TGTGCCAGCAGCGGTCGGGGGGTCCCTGGGGCCAACGTCCTGACTTTC.

The chain carries TRBV4-3 and TRBJ2-7; D is unclear. This CDR3 is 16 amino acids long. Trimming cost V 1 base and J 2 bases, with 15 bases left between them. Germline V gene sequence: CDR1 LGHNA, CDR2 YSLEER. This CDR3 reads CASSQGYKQSPYEQYF. In DNA, the CDR3 is TGCGCCAGCAGCCAAGGGTACAAACAGTCCCCCTACGAGCAGTACTTC.

The genes are TRBV4-2 and TRBJ2-1, with 13 positions matching TRBD2. J lost 8 bases, V lost 1 base, and 5 bases had no gene match. CDR3 length equals 16 residues. The germline V gene encodes CDR1 LGHNA and CDR2 YNFKEQ. This CDR3 is CASSQAGTSGNYEQFF. For the CDR3, the DNA is TGTGCCAGCAGCCAAGCCGGGACTAGCGGGAACTATGAGCAGTTCTTC.

The chain links TRBV5-4 to TRBJ1-2, with 8 bases identical to TRBD1. The CDR3 extends over 15 amino acids. The ends lost 3 bases at V and 2 bases at J; junction bases unmatched: 6. Germline CDR1 SGHNT, CDR2 YYREEE (reference sequence). The CDR3, as DNA: TGTGCCAGCAGCTCGGACAGGGACGGAAACTATGGCTACACCTTC. This translates into CASSSDRDGNYGYTF.

This chain connects TRBV27 to TRBJ1-2, with TRBD1 matching 7 bases. The germline gives CDR1 MNHEY, CDR2 SMNVEV (reference sequence). The V gene end was trimmed by 0 bases and the J gene end by 3 bases; junction bases not matched to a gene: 4. This CDR3 comprises 15 residues. Written as DNA, the CDR3 is TGTGCCAGCAGTTTATCGCAGACAGGGCACTATGGCTACACCTTC. Its protein product is CASSLSQTGHYGYTF.

The V and J genes are TRBV5-4 and TRBJ1-2, with 7 bases aligning to TRBD1. CDR1 is SGHNT, CDR2 YYREEE, per germline (reference sequence). This CDR3 is built from 16 residues. V lost 0 bases, J lost 4 bases, and 9 bases stayed unmatched. For the CDR3, the DNA is TGTGCCAGCAGCTTGGTTCCTCAGGGGGAGATCTATGGCTACACCTTC. Its translation is CASSLVPQGEIYGYTF.

This clone occurred once. This chain connects TRBV4-1 to TRBJ2-5; the match to TRBD1 covers 10 bases. CDR1 and CDR2 (germline): MGHRA, YSYEKL. V was clipped by 4 bases and J by 5 bases; unmatched bases: 19. The CDR3 totals 19 residues. DNA for the CDR3: TGCGCCAGCAGCCTGGAAACGTCCGGGACAGGGGCCCTACGGGAGACCCAGTACTTC. It is translated as CASSLETSGTGALRETQYF.

This CDR3 reads CASSPSRATEAFF. CDR3 in DNA: TGTGCCAGCAGCCCGAGCAGGGCCACTGAAGCTTTCTTT. The chain joins TRBV7-8 to TRBJ1-1; possible D gene TRBD1, 5 bases. V lost 5 bases and J lost 4, with 11 bases in between. CDR1 and CDR2 (germline): SGHVS, FQNEAQ. This CDR3 has 13 residues.

V and J are TRBV19 and TRBJ1-3; 9 nucleotides line up with TRBD1. Germline assignment: CDR1 LNHDA and CDR2 SQIVND (reference sequence). The CDR3 totals 16 residues. The V gene end was trimmed by 6 bases and the J gene end by 0 bases; junction bases not matched to a gene: 6. This CDR3 is CASSQDRGISGNTIYF. CDR3 nucleotide sequence: TGTGCCAGTAGCCAGGACAGGGGAATCTCTGGAAACACCATATATTTT. The variable domain in full, with the rest retrieved from reference TRBV19 and TRBJ1-3, is DGGITQSPKYLFRKEGQNVTLSCEQNLNHDAMYWYRQDPGQGLRLIYYSQIVNDFQKGDIAEGYSVSREKKESFPLTVTSAQKNPTAFYLCASSQDRGISGNTIYFGEGSWLTVV.

The gene calls are TRBV23-1 and TRBJ2-2; 7 bases agree with TRBD1. TRBV23-1 is an ORF; its function is uncertain. J was trimmed by 0 bases and V by 6 bases; bases with no gene match: 4. This CDR3 is built from 15 residues. The CDR3 region is CASSPRGSNTGELFF. Here the CDR3 DNA reads TGCGCCAGCAGCCCCAGGGGGTCGAACACCGGGGAGCTGTTTTTT.

The genes are TRBV5-6 and TRBJ1-1; unclear D gene. Germline lookup yields CDR1 SGHDT and CDR2 YYEEEE. Deletions cut 0 bases from V and 1 base from J, with 4 bases between. The CDR3 is made up of 13 amino acids. CDR3 DNA: TGTGCCAGCAGCTTGGCAGGGAACACTGAAGCTTTCTTT. Amino acids: CASSLAGNTEAFF.

About this clone: A read error may produce the germline difference seen at one junction end. This chain links TRBV4-3 with TRBJ2-7, with 10 bases that match TRBD2. Germline V gene sequence: CDR1 LGHNA, CDR2 YSLEER. CDR3 length equals 15 residues. DNA for the CDR3: TGCGCCAGCAGCCAGGAGCGGGGGGGAAACTACGAGCAGTACTTT. Encoded protein: CASSQERGGNYEQYF.

The V and J genes are TRBV4-1 and TRBJ2-7; 10 bases line up with TRBD1. Germline V gene data show CDR1 as MGHRA and CDR2 as YSYEKL. The CDR3 contains 15 residues. V gave up 0 bases and J gave up 2 bases; unmatched junction bases: 1. The CDR3 DNA sequence: TGCGCCAGCAGCCAAGAGGACAGGGGGGCCTACGAGCAGTACTTC. It yields the protein CASSQEDRGAYEQYF.

V gene TRBV7-6 combines with J gene TRBJ1-1, with D uncertain. The germline V gene has CDR1 SGHVS and CDR2 FNYEAQ. There are 14 residues in the CDR3. The V end lost 2 bases, the J end lost 6 bases, and 13 bases lay between the germline ends. The CDR3, as DNA: TGTGCCAGCAGCTTATTACCTGGGGAGGCTGAAGCTTTCTTT. Its translation is CASSLLPGEAEAFF.